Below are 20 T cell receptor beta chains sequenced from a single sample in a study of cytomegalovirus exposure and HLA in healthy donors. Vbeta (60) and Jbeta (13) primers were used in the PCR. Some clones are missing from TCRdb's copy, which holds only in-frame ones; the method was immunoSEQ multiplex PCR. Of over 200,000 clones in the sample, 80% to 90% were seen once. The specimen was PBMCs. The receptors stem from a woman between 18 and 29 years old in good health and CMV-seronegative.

The DNA for the CDR3 is TGTGCCAGTAGTATGCGGGCCCGGGGGGACTATGGCTACACCTTC. As protein: CASSMRARGDYGYTF. This sequence joins TRBV19 and TRBJ1-2; the D gene is possibly TRBD1 (5 bases). From germline, CDR1 is LNHDA and CDR2 SQIVND (reference sequence). CDR3 length equals 15 residues. V gave up 3 bases and J gave up 3 bases, with 14 bases separating them. The entire variable domain, with the rest obtained from reference TRBV19 and TRBJ1-2, is as follows: DGGITQSPKYLFRKEGQNVTLSCEQNLNHDAMYWYRQDPGQGLRLIYYSQIVNDFQKGDIAEGYSVSREKKESFPLTVTSAQKNPTAFYLCASSMRARGDYGYTFGSGTRLTVV.

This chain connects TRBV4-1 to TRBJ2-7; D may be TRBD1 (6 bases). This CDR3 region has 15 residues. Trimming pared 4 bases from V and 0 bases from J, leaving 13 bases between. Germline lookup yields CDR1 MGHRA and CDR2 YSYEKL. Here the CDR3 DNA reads TGCGCCAGCAGCCCACGGACAGCGAGCTCCTACGAGCAGTACTTC. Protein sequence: CASSPRTASSYEQYF.

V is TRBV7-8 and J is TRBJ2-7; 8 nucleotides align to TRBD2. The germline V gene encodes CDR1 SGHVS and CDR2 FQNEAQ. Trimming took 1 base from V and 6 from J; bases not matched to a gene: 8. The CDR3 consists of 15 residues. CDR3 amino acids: CASSLDLGGGGEQYF. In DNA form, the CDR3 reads TGTGCCAGCAGCTTAGACCTCGGGGGGGGTGGCGAGCAGTACTTC.

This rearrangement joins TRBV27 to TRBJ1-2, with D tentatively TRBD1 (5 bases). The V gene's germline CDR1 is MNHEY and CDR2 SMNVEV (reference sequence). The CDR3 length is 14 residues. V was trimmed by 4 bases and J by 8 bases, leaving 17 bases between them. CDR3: CASSSMTDVRGYTF. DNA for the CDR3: TGTGCCAGCAGTTCAATGACAGACGTACGGGGCTACACCTTC.

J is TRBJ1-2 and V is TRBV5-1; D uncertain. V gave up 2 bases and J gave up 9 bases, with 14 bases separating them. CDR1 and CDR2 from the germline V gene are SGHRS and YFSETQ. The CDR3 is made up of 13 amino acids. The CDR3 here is CASSFNGRERYTF. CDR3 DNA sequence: TGCGCCAGCAGCTTTAACGGCCGGGAGCGCTACACCTTC.

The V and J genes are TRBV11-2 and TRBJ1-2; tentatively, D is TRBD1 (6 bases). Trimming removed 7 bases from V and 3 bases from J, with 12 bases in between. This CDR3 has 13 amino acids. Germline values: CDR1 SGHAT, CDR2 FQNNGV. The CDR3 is CASNRGGHYGYTF. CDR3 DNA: TGTGCCAGCAACCGGGGGGGCCACTATGGCTACACCTTC. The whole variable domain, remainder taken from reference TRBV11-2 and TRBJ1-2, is EAGVAQSPRYKIIEKRQSVAFWCNPISGHATLYWYQQILGQGPKLLIQFQNNGVVDDSQLPKDRFSAERLKGVDSTLKIQPAKLEDSAVYLCASNRGGHYGYTFGSGTRLTVV.

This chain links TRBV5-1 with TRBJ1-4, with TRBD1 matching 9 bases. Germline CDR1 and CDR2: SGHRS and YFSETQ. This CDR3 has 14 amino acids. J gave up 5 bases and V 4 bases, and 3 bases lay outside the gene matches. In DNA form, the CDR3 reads TGCGCCAGCAGCCCGGACAGGGGAAATGAAAAACTGTTTTTT. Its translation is CASSPDRGNEKLFF.

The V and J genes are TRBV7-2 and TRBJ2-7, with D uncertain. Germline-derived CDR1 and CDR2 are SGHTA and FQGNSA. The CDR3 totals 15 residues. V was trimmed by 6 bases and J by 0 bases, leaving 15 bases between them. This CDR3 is CASRSTMGASYEQYF. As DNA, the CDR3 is TGTGCCAGCAGATCTACGATGGGCGCCTCCTACGAGCAGTACTTC.

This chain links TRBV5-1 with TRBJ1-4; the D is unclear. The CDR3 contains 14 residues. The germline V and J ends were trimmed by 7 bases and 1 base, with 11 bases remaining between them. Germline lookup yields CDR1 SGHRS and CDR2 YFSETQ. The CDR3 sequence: CASPLGGTNEKLFF. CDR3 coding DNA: TGCGCCAGCCCTCTCGGAGGAACTAATGAAAAACTGTTTTTT.

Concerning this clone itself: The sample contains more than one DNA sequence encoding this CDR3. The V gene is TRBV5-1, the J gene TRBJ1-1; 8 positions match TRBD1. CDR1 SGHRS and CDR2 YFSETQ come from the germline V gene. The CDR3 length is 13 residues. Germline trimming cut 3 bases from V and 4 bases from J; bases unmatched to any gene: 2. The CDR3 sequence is CASSSQGATEAFF. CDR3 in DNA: TGCGCCAGCAGCTCCCAGGGGGCCACTGAAGCTTTCTTT.

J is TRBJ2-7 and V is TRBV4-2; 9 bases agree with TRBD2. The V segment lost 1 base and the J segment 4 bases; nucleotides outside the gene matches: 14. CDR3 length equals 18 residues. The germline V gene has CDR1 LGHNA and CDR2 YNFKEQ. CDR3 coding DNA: TGTGCCAGCAGCCAAGCTGTAGGTAGCGGGAGTGGGATGTACGAGCAGTACTTC. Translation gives CASSQAVGSGSGMYEQYF.

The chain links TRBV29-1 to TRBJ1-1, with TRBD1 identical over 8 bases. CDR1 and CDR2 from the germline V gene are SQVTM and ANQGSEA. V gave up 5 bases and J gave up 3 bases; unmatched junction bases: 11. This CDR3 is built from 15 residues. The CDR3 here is CSVIGQGGRYTEAFF. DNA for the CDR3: TGCAGCGTTATCGGACAGGGTGGTAGGTACACTGAAGCTTTCTTT.

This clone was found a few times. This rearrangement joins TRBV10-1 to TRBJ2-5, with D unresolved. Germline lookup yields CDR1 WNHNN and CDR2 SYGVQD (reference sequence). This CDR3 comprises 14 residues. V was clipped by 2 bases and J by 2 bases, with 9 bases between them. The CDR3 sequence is CASSEAAIQETQYF. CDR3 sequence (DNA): TGCGCCAGCAGTGAGGCGGCGATACAAGAGACCCAGTACTTC.

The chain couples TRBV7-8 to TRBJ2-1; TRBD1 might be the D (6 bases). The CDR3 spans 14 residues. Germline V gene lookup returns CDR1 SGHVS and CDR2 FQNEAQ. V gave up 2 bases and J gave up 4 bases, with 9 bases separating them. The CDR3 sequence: CASSLTTGYNEQFF. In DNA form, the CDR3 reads TGTGCCAGCAGCTTAACCACAGGGTACAATGAGCAGTTCTTC. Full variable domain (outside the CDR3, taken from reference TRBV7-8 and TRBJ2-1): GAGVSQSPRYKVAKRGQDVALRCDPISGHVSLFWYQQALGQGPEFLTYFQNEAQLDKSGLPSDRFFAERPEGSVSTLKIQRTQQEDSAVYLCASSLTTGYNEQFFGPGTRLTVL.

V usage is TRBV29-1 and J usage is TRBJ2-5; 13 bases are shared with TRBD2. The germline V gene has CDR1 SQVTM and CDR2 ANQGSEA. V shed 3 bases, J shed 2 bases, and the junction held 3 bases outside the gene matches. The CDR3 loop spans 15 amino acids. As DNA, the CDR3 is TGCAGCGTTGACGGACTAGCGGGGGAGCAAGAGACCCAGTACTTC. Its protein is CSVDGLAGEQETQYF.

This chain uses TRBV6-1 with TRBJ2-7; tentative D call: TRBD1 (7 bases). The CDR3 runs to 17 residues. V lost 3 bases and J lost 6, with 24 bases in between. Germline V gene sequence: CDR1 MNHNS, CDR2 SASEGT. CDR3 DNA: TGTGCCAGCAGTGAGCGGATCCCCTACAGGGGAGCGGGCGAGCAGTACTTC. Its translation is CASSERIPYRGAGEQYF.

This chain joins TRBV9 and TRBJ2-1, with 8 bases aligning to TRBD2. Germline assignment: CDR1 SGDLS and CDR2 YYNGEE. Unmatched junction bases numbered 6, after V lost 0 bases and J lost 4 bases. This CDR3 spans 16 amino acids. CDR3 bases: TGTGCCAGCAGCGTAGATGCACTAGCGGTGTACAATGAGCAGTTCTTC. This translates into CASSVDALAVYNEQFF.

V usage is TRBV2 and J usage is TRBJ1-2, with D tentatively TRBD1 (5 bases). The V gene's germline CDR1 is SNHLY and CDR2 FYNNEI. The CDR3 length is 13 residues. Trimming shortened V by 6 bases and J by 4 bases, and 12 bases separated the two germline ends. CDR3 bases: TGTGCCAGCAGAACAGGACGGACCTATGGCTACACCTTC. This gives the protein CASRTGRTYGYTF.

The CDR3: CASRESGSPHEQYF. In nucleotides, the CDR3 is TGTGCCAGCAGAGAGAGCGGGAGTCCCCACGAGCAGTACTTC. This sequence joins TRBV2 and TRBJ2-7, with 8 nucleotides matching TRBD2. Germline trimming cut 6 bases from V and 5 bases from J; bases unmatched to any gene: 9. From germline, CDR1 is SNHLY and CDR2 FYNNEI. The CDR3 sequence is 14 residues long.

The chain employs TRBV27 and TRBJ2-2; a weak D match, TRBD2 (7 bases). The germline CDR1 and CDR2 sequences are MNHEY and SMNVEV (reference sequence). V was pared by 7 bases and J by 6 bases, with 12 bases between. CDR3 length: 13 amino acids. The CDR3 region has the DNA TGTGCCAGCAAGTACGGGGGGCCCGGGGAGCTGTTTTTT. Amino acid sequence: CASKYGGPGELFF.